Following are 10 T cell receptor beta chains from one sample sequenced in a study of CD8 T cells in Susac syndrome. RNA in amounts of roughly 0.5 to 1 ug was reverse transcribed with random hexamers. TCRdb reanalysed the immunoSEQ multiplex PCR reads using MiXCR and keeps one entry per CDR3 protein. The sample holds nearly 110,000 distinct CDR3 sequences, roughly 94% seen once. The sequencing input was CD8+ T cells from PBMCs. All receptors derive from a human donor with Susac syndrome.

The gene calls are TRBV20-1 and TRBJ2-5; D remains ambiguous. Germline CDR1 is DFQATT and CDR2 is SNEGSKA (reference sequence). CDR3 length: 12 residues. The germline V and J ends were trimmed by 3 bases and 2 bases, with 7 bases remaining between them. The CDR3 region is CSARGLQETQYF. The DNA of the CDR3 is TGCAGTGCTAGGGGTTTACAAGAGACCCAGTACTTC.

This rearrangement joins TRBV27 to TRBJ2-7, with D tentatively TRBD1 or TRBD2 (5 bases each). The CDR3 runs to 15 residues. Germline CDR1 MNHEY, CDR2 SMNVEV (reference sequence). Trimming left V 5 bases short and J 4 bases short, with 18 bases between. As DNA, the CDR3 is TGTGCCAGCAGTATCTCGGGCCATGAGGGGTACGAGCAGTACTTC. Protein sequence: CASSISGHEGYEQYF.

This clonotype has a single count. V usage is TRBV9 and J usage is TRBJ2-5; 9 nucleotides line up with TRBD1. Per the germline V gene, CDR1 is SGDLS and CDR2 is YYNGEE. V was pared by 0 bases and J by 5 bases, with 5 bases of the junction left unmatched. The CDR3 is 15 amino acids. CDR3: CASSVDRGLYETQYF. CDR3 DNA sequence: TGTGCCAGCAGCGTAGACAGGGGGCTGTATGAGACCCAGTACTTC.

The chain has TRBV9 and TRBJ2-1; 10 bases line up with TRBD2. The CDR3 covers 16 residues. With 3 bases clipped from V and 2 bases from J, the junction kept 5 bases outside the gene matches. Germline V lookup: CDR1 SGDLS, CDR2 YYNGEE. The CDR3 here is CASSASGGGAYNEQFF. CDR3 nucleotide sequence: TGTGCCAGCAGCGCAAGCGGGGGGGGAGCCTACAATGAGCAGTTCTTC.

This chain connects TRBV5-4 to TRBJ2-7, with a tentative D call TRBD1 (5 bases). V was pared by 2 bases and J by 5 bases, with 11 bases between. The CDR3 runs 13 residues. The germline gives CDR1 SGHNT, CDR2 YYREEE (reference sequence). The CDR3 here is CASSLARVNEQYF. CDR3 in DNA: TGTGCCAGCAGCTTAGCCAGGGTCAACGAGCAGTACTTC. Supplemented by reference TRBV5-4 and TRBJ2-7, the full variable domain reads ETGVTQSPTHLIKTRGQQVTLRCSSQSGHNTVSWYQQALGQGPQFIFQYYREEENGRGNFPPRFSGLQFPNYSSELNVNALELDDSALYLCASSLARVNEQYFGPGTRLTVT.

This sequence joins TRBV7-9 and TRBJ2-1; 11 nucleotides match TRBD1. The ends lost 2 bases at V and 3 bases at J; junction bases unmatched: 3. The germline gives CDR1 SEHNR, CDR2 FQNEAQ (reference sequence). The CDR3 length is 16 residues. CDR3 in amino acids: CASSLWTGGFYNEQFF. In DNA form, the CDR3 reads TGTGCCAGCAGCTTATGGACAGGGGGCTTCTACAATGAGCAGTTCTTC. The whole variable domain, filled in from reference TRBV7-9 and TRBJ2-1, reads DTGVSQNPRHKITKRGQNVTFRCDPISEHNRLYWYRQTLGQGPEFLTYFQNEAQLEKSRLLSDRFSAERPKGSFSTLEIQRTEQGDSAMYLCASSLWTGGFYNEQFFGPGTRLTVL.

The gene calls are TRBV6-5 and TRBJ2-1; TRBD1 matches 8 bases. CDR1 is MNHEY and CDR2 is SVGAGI in the germline V gene. The J segment lost 12 bases and the V segment lost 4 bases, leaving 2 bases of the junction unmatched. The CDR3 extends over 11 amino acids. CDR3 DNA sequence: TGTGCCAGCAGTTCGGGGACAGGGCAGTTCTTC. As protein: CASSSGTGQFF.

This chain connects TRBV5-6 to TRBJ2-1, with TRBD1 matching over 7 bases. CDR1 is SGHDT and CDR2 is YYEEEE in the germline V gene. Losses at the gene ends were 4 bases for V and 4 bases for J; bases not matched to a gene: 5. There are 14 residues in the CDR3. CDR3 in amino acids: CASSPGQRYNEQFF. CDR3 DNA: TGTGCCAGCAGCCCGGGACAGCGATACAATGAGCAGTTCTTC. The entire variable domain, with the rest obtained from reference TRBV5-6 and TRBJ2-1, is as follows: DAGVTQSPTHLIKTRGQQVTLRCSPKSGHDTVSWYQQALGQGPQFIFQYYEEEERQRGNFPDRFSGHQFPNYSSELNVNALLLGDSALYLCASSPGQRYNEQFFGPGTRLTVL.

The V gene is TRBV7-9, the J gene TRBJ1-1; 10 bases match TRBD1. The CDR3 consists of 16 residues. With 5 bases clipped from V and 3 bases from J, the junction kept 9 bases outside the gene matches. Per the germline V gene, CDR1 is SEHNR and CDR2 is FQNEAQ (reference sequence). The CDR3 sequence: CASSPRQGAKDTEAFF. The DNA of the CDR3 is TGTGCCAGCAGCCCACGACAGGGGGCTAAAGACACTGAAGCTTTCTTT.

V gene TRBV27 combines with J gene TRBJ2-3; D call uncertain. This CDR3 is 11 amino acids long. Trimming took 8 bases from V and 12 from J, leaving 15 bases between them. The V gene's germline CDR1 is MNHEY and CDR2 SMNVEV (reference sequence). The DNA for the CDR3 is TGTGCCAGCGGCCCCCTCCCAAGTCAGTATTTT. It encodes CASGPLPSQYF.